One sample yielded the 25 T cell receptor beta chains listed below, sequenced in a study of PD-1 blockade in classical Hodgkin lymphoma. Generated by immunoSEQ multiplex PCR, the TCRdb table keeps only in-frame clones and is missing some. The sample records more than 15,000 clones, around 92% being singletons. The time point here: newly diagnosed, previously untreated cHL patient sample. CD4+ T cells were purified from thawed PBMCs by negative selection. The material sequenced was CD4+ T cells from blood. Receptor source: a human donor with classical Hodgkin lymphoma.

The chain couples TRBV2 to TRBJ2-1; tentative D call: TRBD2 (6 bases). V gave up 3 bases and J gave up 6 bases, with 15 bases separating them. The CDR3 totals 15 residues. The germline V gene encodes CDR1 SNHLY and CDR2 FYNNEI. The CDR3 DNA reads TGTGCCAGCAGTGAGTCGGCTAGCGAGGGCAATGAGCAGTTCTTC. Residues: CASSESASEGNEQFF.

A single count supports this clone. The rearrangement links TRBV11-3 to TRBJ2-1; TRBD2 matches 8 bases. CDR3 length equals 16 residues. CDR1 and CDR2 (germline): SGHNT, YENEEA. V gave up 1 base and J gave up 9 bases; unmatched junction bases: 11. CDR3: CASSLVGGGRAFEQFF. As DNA, the CDR3 is TGTGCCAGCAGCTTAGTTGGCGGGGGGAGGGCCTTTGAGCAGTTCTTC.

V gene TRBV6-1 combines with J gene TRBJ1-4; D not certain. V lost 2 bases to trimming and J lost 7 bases, with 2 bases between them. CDR1 and CDR2 (germline): MNHNS, SASEGT. This CDR3 has 11 amino acids. This CDR3 reads CASSETEKLFF. CDR3 DNA: TGTGCCAGCAGTGAAACTGAAAAACTGTTTTTT.

The chain couples TRBV18 to TRBJ2-7; 8 bases are a match to TRBD2. The CDR3 is 16 amino acids. V lost 3 bases, J lost 0 bases, and 7 bases stayed unmatched. From germline, CDR1 is KGHSH and CDR2 LQKENI. The CDR3 sequence: CASSPGLAGSSYEQYF. The CDR3 nucleotides are TGTGCCAGCTCACCGGGGCTAGCGGGTAGCTCCTACGAGCAGTACTTC.

The rearrangement joins TRBV19 to TRBJ2-1; the match to TRBD1 covers 10 bases. The V gene end was trimmed by 7 bases and the J gene end by 5 bases; junction bases not matched to a gene: 5. Germline CDR1 is LNHDA and CDR2 is SQIVND (reference sequence). The CDR3 spans 14 residues. The CDR3 is CASTPGQGNNEQFF. CDR3 coding DNA: TGTGCCAGTACCCCGGGACAGGGGAACAATGAGCAGTTCTTC.

As concerns this clone: No conserved phenylalanine or tryptophan ends this CDR3, so it is likely a read error. J is TRBJ1-2 and V is TRBV7-2; TRBD1 agrees at 7 bases. This CDR3 has 12 residues. Germline-derived CDR1 and CDR2 are SGHTA and FQGNSA. The V and J ends lost 4 bases and 6 bases, in that order; junction bases with no gene match: 2. The CDR3 bases are TGTGCCAGCAGCTCGACAGGGAATGGCTACACCCTC. Encoded protein: CASSSTGNGYTL.

The V call is TRBV2, the J call TRBJ2-5, with no clear D. The CDR3 is 14 amino acids. Between the trimmed V and J ends, which lost 3 bases and 1 base, there was a span of 9 bases. Germline-derived CDR1 and CDR2 are SNHLY and FYNNEI. The CDR3 reads CASSDPSLQETQYF. CDR3 DNA: TGTGCCAGCAGTGACCCTAGTCTCCAAGAGACCCAGTACTTC.

The chain links TRBV27 to TRBJ2-7, with 8 bases lining up with TRBD1. The J segment lost 5 bases and the V segment lost 5 bases, leaving 8 bases of the junction unmatched. The CDR3 is 14 residues long. Germline V gene data show CDR1 as MNHEY and CDR2 as SMNVEV (reference sequence). The CDR3 DNA is TGTGCCAGCAGTCCCTCGACAGGGGTCCACGAGCAGTACTTC. Translation: CASSPSTGVHEQYF.

The chain is built from TRBV5-1 and TRBJ1-5; D uncertain. This CDR3 spans 18 amino acids. V dropped 1 base and J dropped 0 bases, with 17 bases sitting between them. The germline V gene has CDR1 SGHRS and CDR2 YFSETQ. The CDR3 DNA sequence: TGCGCCAGCAGCTTGTGGCCAAGCGAAATCGATAGCAATCAGCCCCAGCATTTT. This translates into CASSLWPSEIDSNQPQHF.

The chain uses TRBV19 and TRBJ1-2, with TRBD1 as a possible D gene (5 bases). V was clipped by 7 bases and J by 8 bases, with 14 bases between them. CDR3 length: 12 amino acids. Germline loops: CDR1 LNHDA, CDR2 SQIVND (reference sequence). DNA for the CDR3: TGTGCCAGTAACGAGGGACCTTCCGGCTACACCTTC. Protein: CASNEGPSGYTF.

This rearrangement joins TRBV28 to TRBJ2-3; D uncertain. V lost 3 bases, J lost 0 bases, and 7 bases lay in between. Germline V gene sequence: CDR1 MDHEN, CDR2 SYDVKM. This CDR3 is built from 14 residues. CDR3 region: CASSFAGSTDTQYF. Written as DNA, the CDR3 is TGTGCCAGCAGTTTCGCAGGTAGCACAGATACGCAGTATTTT.

This rearrangement joins TRBV19 to TRBJ1-5; weak D call: TRBD1 (6 bases). There are 16 residues in the CDR3. In germline, CDR1 is LNHDA, CDR2 SQIVND (reference sequence). Deletions cut 6 bases from V and 5 bases from J, with 20 bases between. CDR3 residues: CASRYPGGRPDQPQHF. The DNA of the CDR3 is TGTGCCAGTAGGTACCCGGGGGGCCGGCCGGATCAGCCCCAGCATTTT.

The V gene is TRBV7-9, the J gene TRBJ2-7; tentative D call: TRBD2 (6 bases). CDR1 is SEHNR and CDR2 is FQNEAQ in the germline V gene (reference sequence). V was cut by 1 base and J by 5 bases, with 18 bases left in between. The CDR3 length is 16 residues. CDR3 DNA: TGTGCCAGCAGCTTAGTTCGGGGGATCTTTTCGGACGAGCAGTACTTC. It is translated as CASSLVRGIFSDEQYF.

The V and J genes are TRBV4-1 and TRBJ2-1, with 7 bases fitting TRBD2. The CDR3 covers 18 residues. CDR1 and CDR2 (germline): MGHRA, YSYEKL. After removal of 4 bases from V and 4 bases from J, the junction contained 16 bases not matched to a gene. As DNA, the CDR3 is TGCGCCAGCAGCCGGGGTGGACTAGTCCCGAGGGGATACAATGAGCAGTTCTTC. The encoded protein is CASSRGGLVPRGYNEQFF.

This sequence joins TRBV19 and TRBJ1-1; 9 bases are a match to TRBD1. The CDR3 loop spans 17 amino acids. Germline loops: CDR1 LNHDA, CDR2 SQIVND (reference sequence). The J segment lost 3 bases and the V segment lost 5 bases, leaving 13 bases of the junction unmatched. The CDR3 nucleotides are TGTGCCAGTAGTCTCCGGGACAGGGCGGTAAGGGACACTGAAGCTTTCTTT. It codes for CASSLRDRAVRDTEAFF.

The rearrangement uses TRBV30 and TRBJ2-5, with TRBD1 identical over 8 bases. Germline V gene sequence: CDR1 GTSNPN, CDR2 SVGIG (reference sequence). V gave up 5 bases and J gave up 6 bases; unmatched junction bases: 8. CDR3 length: 13 residues. The DNA of the CDR3 is TGTGCCTGGGACAGGGGAGGTAGAAAGACCCAGTACTTC. It codes for CAWDRGGRKTQYF.

The table lists this clone with a count of one. This CDR3 reads CASSAPGAGYGYTF. CDR3 coding DNA: TGTGCCAGCAGCGCCCCAGGGGCTGGCTATGGCTACACCTTC. The V and J genes are TRBV5-4 and TRBJ1-2, with D perhaps matching TRBD1 (6 bases). Trimming pared 4 bases from V and 4 bases from J, leaving 14 bases between. The CDR3 runs to 14 residues. Germline V gene lookup returns CDR1 SGHNT and CDR2 YYREEE (reference sequence).

V is TRBV7-9 and J is TRBJ1-1, with 7 bases aligning to TRBD1. After removal of 2 bases from V and 1 base from J, the junction contained 4 bases not matched to a gene. Looked up from germline, CDR1 is SEHNR and CDR2 is FQNEAQ (reference sequence). This CDR3 spans 15 amino acids. This CDR3 reads CASSLQGTANTEAFF. CDR3 DNA sequence: TGTGCCAGCAGCTTACAAGGGACAGCGAACACTGAAGCTTTCTTT.

The chain employs TRBV7-8 and TRBJ1-5; maybe TRBD1 (5 bases). CDR1 SGHVS and CDR2 FQNEAQ come from the germline V gene. The V end was cut by 1 base, the J end by 0 bases, with 10 bases between. This CDR3 is 16 amino acids long. CDR3 in DNA: TGTGCCAGCAGCTTAGGGGGGGGAGGTAGCAATCAGCCCCAGCATTTT. Encoded protein: CASSLGGGGSNQPQHF.

V gene TRBV25-1 combines with J gene TRBJ1-6; 7 nucleotides agree with TRBD1. V was pared by 4 bases and J by 7 bases, with 4 bases of the junction left unmatched. Germline V gene sequence: CDR1 MGHDK, CDR2 SYGVNS. The CDR3 covers 14 residues. The CDR3 DNA sequence: TGTGCCAGCAGTGGTCAGGGGGGCAATTCACCCCTCCACTTT. Residues: CASSGQGGNSPLHF.

The chain carries TRBV5-1 and TRBJ1-1; D ambiguous. The V end was cut by 4 bases, the J end by 4 bases, with 17 bases between. Germline V gene sequence: CDR1 SGHRS, CDR2 YFSETQ. The CDR3 runs 15 residues. DNA for the CDR3: TGCGCCAGCAGCCTATCGCCAGGTGGGGTCACTGAAGCTTTCTTT. This gives the protein CASSLSPGGVTEAFF.

The chain combines TRBV10-1 with TRBJ2-1; 7 nucleotides line up with TRBD1. The germline V gene has CDR1 WNHNN and CDR2 SYGVQD (reference sequence). V gave up 3 bases and J gave up 7 bases; unmatched junction bases: 0. This CDR3 has 12 residues. The DNA of the CDR3 is TGCGCCAGCAGTGAACAGGGGAATGAGCAGTTCTTC. It codes for CASSEQGNEQFF.

CDR3 sequence reads: CASSDPPNLSNYGYTF. The DNA of the CDR3 is TGTGCCAGTAGTGATCCTCCCAACCTTTCTAACTATGGCTACACCTTC. The V call is TRBV19, the J call TRBJ1-2, with no clear D. CDR3 size: 16 residues. The V gene's germline CDR1 is LNHDA and CDR2 SQIVND (reference sequence). The V end was cut by 5 bases, the J end by 0 bases, with 16 bases between.

The chain is built from TRBV29-1 and TRBJ2-7, with D possibly being TRBD2 (5 bases). Germline CDR1 reads SQVTM; CDR2 reads ANQGSEA. Trimming left V 5 bases short and J 4 bases short, with 9 bases between. The CDR3 is made up of 11 amino acids. The CDR3 is CSVYGGYEQYF. The CDR3 DNA follows: TGCAGCGTTTATGGAGGATACGAGCAGTACTTC.

This clone was seen a handful of times. The CDR3 nucleotides read TGTGCCAGCAGCCGGGACAGGGGCTATGGCTACACCTTC. This sequence encodes CASSRDRGYGYTF. The J gene is TRBJ1-2, the V gene TRBV5-4, with 10 bases aligning to TRBD1. V shed 4 bases, J shed 4 bases, and the junction held 1 base outside the gene matches. CDR3 length: 13 amino acids. The germline V gene encodes CDR1 SGHNT and CDR2 YYREEE (reference sequence).